The clone carrying this T cell receptor (beta chain) has a single count. Sequenced by immunoSEQ multiplex PCR; TCRdb stores in-frame clones only, minus some. The sample includes around 140,000 clones, about 93% of them seen just once. These data originate in a study of T cell responses to AZD1222 COVID-19 vaccine. The CDR3 runs to 13 residues. V was pared by 4 bases and J by 7 bases, with 4 bases of the junction left unmatched. Germline-derived CDR1 and CDR2 are KGHSH and LQKENI. The chain combines TRBV18 with TRBJ1-5; 7 bases line up with TRBD1. Here the sequenced sample was peripheral blood, taken on day 0 of AZD1222 vaccination. The origin of this receptor is an adult in good health. For the CDR3, the DNA is TGTGCCAGCTCACAGGGGGCGAGGCAGCCCCAGCATTTT. It translates to CASSQGARQPQHF. The whole variable domain, remainder taken from reference TRBV18 and TRBJ1-5, is NAGVMQNPRHLVRRRGQEARLRCSPMKGHSHVYWYRQLPEEGLKFMVYLQKENIIDESGMPKERFSAEFPKEGPSILRIQQVVRGDSAAYFCASSQGARQPQHFGDGTRLSIL.